Below, one TCR beta chain is given with its context. Its target is not known. Sorting based on CD45RO/CCR7/CD25/CD127/CD95/CD27 separated CD4+ naive, central memory, regulatory and stem cell-like memory cells. This CDR3 has 15 amino acids. V was trimmed by 3 bases and J by 0 bases, leaving 12 bases between them. In germline, CDR1 is SGHRS, CDR2 YFSETQ. These data come from a study of beta chain features in type 1 diabetes. On the study more broadly: Sorted cell examination encompassed approximately 110 million cells across all samples.

Overall study results and limits: A moderate, significant TCRB CDR3 shortening appeared in type 1 diabetes across four CD4+ subsets. At VDJ recombination sites, type 1 diabetes patients had fewer insertions and more deleted nucleotides.

Every isolated RNA sample was fully reverse transcribed, so sequencing captured expressed TCRB transcripts. Sequenced by immunoSEQ multiplex PCR; TCRdb stores in-frame clones only, minus some. This table holds more than 100,000 clones, 16% found once. This clonotype was obtained from a man aged 25-40 years with type 1 diabetes. Material for sequencing was central memory CD4+ T cells from blood. V is TRBV5-1 and J is TRBJ2-5; possible D gene TRBD2, 5 bases. This CDR3 is CASSSGTGYQETQYF. The CDR3 DNA follows: TGCGCCAGCAGCTCCGGCACGGGGTACCAAGAGACCCAGTACTTC.